A single sample is the source of the 23 T cell receptor beta chains below, sequenced in a study of CD8 T cells in Susac syndrome. The RNA, 0.5 to 1 ug, was put through reverse transcription using random hexamers. TCRdb reprocessed the immunoSEQ multiplex PCR reads via MiXCR and lists one record per CDR3 protein. Among more than 150,000 distinct CDR3 sequences listed, 92% were seen once. The sequencing sample was made of CD4+ T cells from PBMCs. The origin of the receptors is a human donor in good health.

This rearrangement joins TRBV2 to TRBJ2-2; D perhaps matches TRBD1 (5 bases). Germline loops: CDR1 SNHLY, CDR2 FYNNEI. V was pared by 0 bases and J by 5 bases, with 10 bases between. The CDR3 runs 15 residues. The CDR3 is CASSEASRGTGELFF. The CDR3, as DNA: TGTGCCAGCAGTGAAGCTTCTAGGGGTACCGGGGAGCTGTTTTTT. Full variable domain (missing parts from reference TRBV2 and TRBJ2-2): EPEVTQTPSHQVTQMGQEVILRCVPISNHLYFYWYRQILGQKVEFLVSFYNNEISEKSEIFDDQFSVERPDGSNFTLKIRSTKLEDSAMYFCASSEASRGTGELFFGEGSRLTVL.

This clonotype was found a few times. V gene TRBV3-1 combines with J gene TRBJ2-7; no definite D call. The length of the CDR3 is 13 residues. Between the trimmed V and J ends, which lost 1 base and 6 bases, there was a span of 10 bases. CDR1 is LGHDT, CDR2 YNNKEL, per germline (reference sequence). The CDR3 DNA reads as TGTGCCAGCAGCCAAGTGTCCAGGACCGAGCAGTACTTC. This encodes CASSQVSRTEQYF.

The chain is built from TRBV5-1 and TRBJ2-2; 10 bases line up with TRBD2. The trim removed 1 base at V and 4 bases at J, leaving 4 bases unmatched. Germline CDR1 and CDR2: SGHRS and YFSETQ. This CDR3 spans 16 amino acids. CDR3 DNA: TGCGCCAGCAGCTTGAGGAGCGGGAGGGCCACCGGGGAGCTGTTTTTT. Encoded protein: CASSLRSGRATGELFF.

The chain has TRBV6-6 and TRBJ2-7; D call uncertain. Germline loops: CDR1 MNHNY, CDR2 SVGAGI (reference sequence). V lost 10 bases, J lost 5 bases, and 18 bases lay in between. This CDR3 region has 13 residues. CDR3: CATLLTPANEQYF. The CDR3 bases are TGTGCCACCCTTCTGACCCCGGCAAACGAGCAGTACTTC.

The gene calls are TRBV27 and TRBJ1-1; 7 nucleotides agree with TRBD1. CDR1 is MNHEY, CDR2 SMNVEV, per germline (reference sequence). The V segment lost 6 bases and the J segment 4 bases; nucleotides outside the gene matches: 8. The CDR3 is 14 residues long. In DNA, the CDR3 is TGTGCCAGCAGACCAACTCAGGGGGTCACTGAAGCTTTCTTT. It encodes CASRPTQGVTEAFF.

The rearrangement uses TRBV5-1 and TRBJ1-1; D unclear. V lost 0 bases, J lost 6 bases, and 12 bases lay in between. Germline V lookup: CDR1 SGHRS, CDR2 YFSETQ. This CDR3 is 14 amino acids long. CDR3 DNA: TGCGCCAGCAGCTTGGGCCCCCCAAAGTCTGAAGCTTTCTTT. It yields the protein CASSLGPPKSEAFF.

The chain recombines TRBV7-2 with TRBJ2-1; the match to TRBD2 covers 13 bases. The CDR3 loop spans 16 amino acids. CDR1 is SGHTA, CDR2 FQGNSA, per germline. V lost 5 bases to trimming and J lost 7 bases; unmatched junction nucleotides: 8. CDR3 sequence reads: CASSARLAGGINEQFF. For the CDR3, the DNA is TGTGCCAGCAGCGCAAGACTAGCGGGGGGCATAAATGAGCAGTTCTTC.

The V call is TRBV30, the J call TRBJ2-1; TRBD2 agrees at 9 bases. The CDR3 runs to 12 residues. The germline CDR1 and CDR2 sequences are GTSNPN and SVGIG (reference sequence). V trimming: 3 bases; J trimming: 11 bases; junction bases outside the gene matches: 5. The CDR3: CAWRMSGGKQFF. Here the CDR3 DNA reads TGTGCCTGGAGAATGAGCGGGGGGAAGCAGTTCTTC.

This CDR3 reads CASSFLRGEAFF. As DNA, the CDR3 is TGTGCCAGCAGCTTTCTGAGGGGTGAAGCTTTCTTT. The chain has TRBV5-4 and TRBJ1-1; maybe TRBD1 (5 bases). This CDR3 is 12 amino acids long. V was shortened by 2 bases and J by 7 bases, with 9 bases between the two germline ends. Per germline, CDR1 SGHNT and CDR2 YYREEE (reference sequence).

J is TRBJ2-7 and V is TRBV27; a weak D match, TRBD2 (5 bases). The germline V and J ends were trimmed by 6 bases and 6 bases, with 24 bases remaining between them. The CDR3 has 16 residues. Germline CDR1 is MNHEY and CDR2 is SMNVEV (reference sequence). The CDR3 DNA follows: TGTGCCAGCAGGTCTAAGTCCGGGGTGGATGCAAGCGAGCAGTACTTC. Translation gives CASRSKSGVDASEQYF.

A few counts support this clonotype. This chain links TRBV7-2 with TRBJ2-7; 9 bases are shared with TRBD1. The V gene's germline CDR1 is SGHTA and CDR2 FQGNSA. The CDR3 is made up of 13 amino acids. The V segment lost 1 base and the J segment 9 bases; nucleotides outside the gene matches: 4. The CDR3 loop reads CASSLGTGVAQYF. DNA of the CDR3: TGTGCCAGCAGCTTAGGGACAGGGGTCGCGCAGTACTTC.

The chain is built from TRBV24-1 and TRBJ2-1; TRBD1 aligns across 9 bases. The germline V gene encodes CDR1 KGHDR and CDR2 SFDVKD. With V trimmed by 4 bases and J by 7 bases, 22 bases remained unmatched. This CDR3 is built from 20 residues. CDR3 protein: CATSDYRGLSRPYAYNEQFF. The CDR3 DNA follows: TGTGCCACCAGTGACTACAGGGGGCTCTCGCGCCCCTATGCATATAATGAGCAGTTCTTC.

The rearrangement uses TRBV29-1 and TRBJ2-1, with 16 bases that match TRBD2. This CDR3 has 14 amino acids. The V segment lost 7 bases and the J segment 9 bases; nucleotides outside the gene matches: 6. CDR1 and CDR2 from the germline V gene are SQVTM and ANQGSEA. CDR3 residues: CSAGTSGGAAEQFF. In nucleotides, the CDR3 is TGCAGCGCTGGGACTAGCGGGGGGGCGGCTGAGCAGTTCTTC.

The genes are TRBV5-6 and TRBJ2-5; 7 positions match TRBD2. Germline lookup yields CDR1 SGHDT and CDR2 YYEEEE. The CDR3 runs to 16 residues. Germline trimming cut 4 bases from V and 1 base from J; bases unmatched to any gene: 10. The CDR3 protein is CASSLEPSGFQETQYF. The CDR3 nucleotides read TGTGCCAGCAGCCTGGAACCTAGCGGCTTCCAAGAGACCCAGTACTTC.

The rearrangement uses TRBV6-2 or TRBV6-3 and TRBJ2-3, with 8 bases fitting TRBD2. The CDR3 sequence is 16 residues long. CDR1 and CDR2 from the germline V gene are MNHEY and SVGEGT. V was clipped by 5 bases and J by 5 bases; unmatched bases: 12. The CDR3 DNA is TGTGCCAGCAGTCCGCCCCCAGCGGGGGCCCAAGATACGCAGTATTTT. It codes for CASSPPPAGAQDTQYF.

The rearrangement joins TRBV27 to TRBJ2-3; TRBD2 agrees at 8 bases. The CDR3 sequence is 17 residues long. With V trimmed by 5 bases and J by 1 base, 11 bases remained unmatched. The germline V gene encodes CDR1 MNHEY and CDR2 SMNVEV (reference sequence). CDR3 sequence reads: CASSPIKAGGGTDTQYF. The DNA for the CDR3 is TGTGCCAGCAGTCCGATTAAGGCGGGGGGAGGCACAGATACGCAGTATTTT.

This rearrangement joins TRBV4-2 to TRBJ2-7; the match to TRBD2 covers 9 bases. Germline-derived CDR1 and CDR2 are LGHNA and YNFKEQ. V was clipped by 4 bases and J by 5 bases; unmatched bases: 9. The CDR3 length is 15 residues. The CDR3 DNA follows: TGTGCCAGCAGCCCCGCGGGGGGGAGGACGAACGAGCAGTACTTC. It yields the protein CASSPAGGRTNEQYF.

The genes are TRBV27 and TRBJ1-1; tentatively, D is TRBD1 (6 bases). In germline, CDR1 is MNHEY, CDR2 SMNVEV (reference sequence). V lost 5 bases, J lost 3 bases, and 13 bases lay in between. CDR3 length equals 14 residues. The CDR3 region is CASSDAGQHTEAFF. For the CDR3, the DNA is TGTGCCAGCAGTGACGCGGGACAACACACTGAAGCTTTCTTT.

The chain links TRBV6-5 to TRBJ2-3, with 9 bases aligning to TRBD1. V lost 2 bases, J lost 5 bases, and 8 bases stayed unmatched. The CDR3 has 16 amino acids. The germline gives CDR1 MNHEY, CDR2 SVGAGI. The CDR3 nucleotides are TGTGCCAGCAGTTACAATCCCGGGACAGGGTTAGATACGCAGTATTTT. Its protein product is CASSYNPGTGLDTQYF.

The rearrangement links TRBV28 to TRBJ2-2; D is possibly TRBD2 (5 bases). Looked up from germline, CDR1 is MDHEN and CDR2 is SYDVKM. This CDR3 spans 16 amino acids. V lost 5 bases and J lost 7, with 20 bases in between. For the CDR3, the DNA is TGTGCCAGCAGTCCCCAGGACGGCGGGTGGATCGGGGAGCTGTTTTTT. Translated: CASSPQDGGWIGELFF.

The genes are TRBV20-1 and TRBJ1-4; no clear D. CDR3 length: 14 amino acids. The germline V gene has CDR1 DFQATT and CDR2 SNEGSKA (reference sequence). V dropped 0 bases and J dropped 4 bases, with 9 bases sitting between them. CDR3 protein: CSARDPLHNEKLFF. CDR3 sequence (DNA): TGCAGTGCTAGAGATCCCCTGCATAATGAAAAACTGTTTTTT.

The chain combines TRBV24-1 with TRBJ2-5; no definite D call. Looked up from germline, CDR1 is KGHDR and CDR2 is SFDVKD. V shed 4 bases and J shed 5 bases, with 13 bases lying between them. This CDR3 has 14 residues. This CDR3 is CATSDSFLSETQYF. CDR3 nucleotides: TGTGCCACCAGTGACTCCTTCTTATCGGAGACCCAGTACTTC.

The chain combines TRBV5-1 with TRBJ1-2; TRBD1 aligns across 8 bases. The junction had 5 bases not matched to a gene; V was cut back by 4 bases and J by 3 bases. Germline CDR1 reads SGHRS; CDR2 reads YFSETQ. CDR3 length equals 14 residues. The CDR3 loop is CASSGQGGDYGYTF. The CDR3 DNA reads TGCGCCAGCAGCGGACAGGGTGGAGACTATGGCTACACCTTC.